The rows below give T cell receptor beta chains drawn from one sample of a study of cytomegalovirus exposure and HLA in healthy donors. Assay used: immunoSEQ multiplex PCR; TCRdb lists only in-frame clones, some missing. The sample contains about 120,000 clones, roughly 80% of which appear only once. The sequenced sample was PBMCs. These receptor sequences come from a woman aged 50 to 60 in good health and CMV-seronegative. The CDR3 runs from the conserved cysteine through the conserved F or W. A D gene is named only where the DNA matches it firmly. Expanded clones get a size class; other rows say once, few or many, or leave the size out.

j_call,d_call,clone_size,v_call,cdr3_nt,cdr3_aa
TRBJ1-2,TRBD1,.,TRBV6-6,TGTGCCAGCGAGACGCTCACAGGGGCCGGCTACACCTTC,CASETLTGAGYTF
TRBJ1-1,.,.,TRBV30,TGTGCCTGGAGGCCTAGAGTTAACACTGAAGCTTTCTTT,CAWRPRVNTEAFF
TRBJ1-2,TRBD1,.,TRBV28,TGTGCCAGCAGCCGTCGGACAGGGAACTTCTATGGCTACACCTTC,CASSRRTGNFYGYTF
TRBJ1-2,.,.,TRBV9,TGTGCCAGCAGCGCCTCCGGAGAGGGCTATGGCTACACCTTC,CASSASGEGYGYTF
TRBJ1-3,TRBD1,.,TRBV28,TGTGCCAGCAGTCCAGCCTTCCGGGACAGTCGGGACGCTCCCATATATTTT,CASSPAFRDSRDAPIYF
TRBJ2-7,.,few,TRBV28,TGTGCCAGCAAGGAGGGGAGCCATGCCTACGAGCAGTACTTC,CASKEGSHAYEQYF
TRBJ2-7,TRBD2,.,TRBV7-8,TGTGCCAGCAGCTTAGCGTCTAGCGGGAGTAACGAGCAGTACTTC,CASSLASSGSNEQYF
TRBJ2-7,.,.,TRBV19,TGTGCCAGTACCTCGGACTTATACGAGCAGTACTTC,CASTSDLYEQYF
TRBJ2-1,.,.,TRBV7-9,TGTGCCAGCAGCTACGAGGGAAATGAGCAGTTCTTC,CASSYEGNEQFF
TRBJ1-1,TRBD1,.,TRBV10-3,TGTGCCATCAGTGAGGACGGACAGGGAGGGACTGAAGCTTTCTTT,CAISEDGQGGTEAFF
TRBJ1-4,.,.,TRBV4-1,TGCGCCAGCAGCCAAGAGAGGGTGGAGGTCGCAACTAATGAAAAACTGTTTTTT,CASSQERVEVATNEKLFF
TRBJ1-2,.,.,TRBV6-5,TGTGCCAGCAGTTATGGCGGAAGCTATGGCTACACCTTC,CASSYGGSYGYTF
TRBJ2-7,.,.,TRBV19,TGTGCCAGTAACAGTAGCGGAAACTCCTACGAGCAGTACTTC,CASNSSGNSYEQYF
TRBJ1-1,TRBD1,.,TRBV7-9,TGTTCCAGCAGCCCAACCCGGGACAGGCTGGGAGACACTGAAGCTTTCTTT,CSSSPTRDRLGDTEAFF
TRBJ1-1,.,.,TRBV7-9,TGTTCCAGCAGCTCCGGTTTAATGAACACTGAAGCTTTCTTT,CSSSSGLMNTEAFF
TRBJ2-7,.,.,TRBV30,TGTGCCGGAGGGACAGTCTACGAGCAGTACTTC,CAGGTVYEQYF
TRBJ2-5,.,.,TRBV20-1,TGCAGCACAGACTATAGGGAGACCCAGTACTTC,CSTDYRETQYF
TRBJ1-5,.,few,TRBV19,TGTGCAACTGCTATAGGGGATAGGAATCAGCCCCAGCATTTT,CATAIGDRNQPQHF
TRBJ2-7,.,.,TRBV28,TGTGCCAGCAGTTTACATCCCCACGAGCAGTACTTC,CASSLHPHEQYF
TRBJ1-1,.,.,TRBV7-9,TGTTCCAGCAGCTTTCAATCATCGAACACTGAAGCTTTCTTT,CSSSFQSSNTEAFF
TRBJ2-7,TRBD1,once,TRBV11-3,TGTGCCAGCAGCACGCCCGGGACAGGGGGGAGGGAGCAGTACTTC,CASSTPGTGGREQYF
TRBJ1-1,.,once,TRBV9,TGTGCCAGCAGCGTATCCAGGACGGACGTAGGGGCTGAAGCTTTCTTT,CASSVSRTDVGAEAFF
TRBJ1-2,TRBD1,.,TRBV27,TGTGCCAGCTCAGACAGGGAGCGCTACACCTTC,CASSDRERYTF
TRBJ2-3,.,.,TRBV11-2,TGTGCCAGCAGCCAGGGGGGCAGGACCACAGATACGCAGTATTTT,CASSQGGRTTDTQYF
TRBJ2-4,.,.,TRBV28,TGTGCCAGCAGCGGGGAAGCCAAAAACATTCAGTACTTC,CASSGEAKNIQYF
TRBJ1-1,.,.,TRBV30,TGTGCCTGGAGTCAGATAAGGGGTATGAACACTGAAGCTTTCTTT,CAWSQIRGMNTEAFF
TRBJ1-2,.,.,TRBV7-2,TGTGCCAGCAGCTCGCGTGGAGGCTATGGCTACACCTTC,CASSSRGGYGYTF
TRBJ2-3,TRBD1,.,TRBV5-4,TGTGCCAGCAGCTTGGCGGGGGACAGGGAGGATGGGACAGATACGCAGTATTTT,CASSLAGDREDGTDTQYF
TRBJ1-2,TRBD1,.,TRBV6-5,TGTGCCAGCAGTTACACGGACAGGGGCTATGGCTACACCTTC,CASSYTDRGYGYTF
TRBJ2-7,TRBD2,few,TRBV9,TGTGCCAGCAGCGTAGATGCCAGCGGGAGCTCCTACGAGCAGTACTTC,CASSVDASGSSYEQYF
TRBJ1-5,.,.,TRBV28,TGTGCCAGCAGGGGCATTTCCCCAATGAGCAATCAGCCCCAGCATTTT,CASRGISPMSNQPQHF
TRBJ1-3,TRBD1,.,TRBV7-3,TGTGCCAGCAGCTTATCCCCCAGGGGGACCGCTGGAAACACCATATATTTT,CASSLSPRGTAGNTIYF
TRBJ2-1,.,.,TRBV29-1,TGCAGCGTTTCCGGGACAACGAATGAGCAGTTCTTC,CSVSGTTNEQFF
TRBJ1-1,.,.,TRBV7-2,TGTGCCAGCAGCTTCGTCGTAGCGGCAGGCCCTGAAGCTTTCTTT,CASSFVVAAGPEAFF